The 8 T cell receptor beta chains below come from one sample, sequenced in a study of cytomegalovirus exposure and HLA in healthy donors. The PCR had 60 Vbeta and 13 Jbeta primers. Libraries were prepared by immunoSEQ multiplex PCR; TCRdb keeps only in-frame clonotypes and omits some of them. Altogether roughly 200,000 clones are present, roughly 80% being singletons, with the ten largest covering about 1.7%. Material for sequencing was PBMCs. Receptor source: a woman in her late teens or twenties in good health and CMV-seronegative.

J is TRBJ2-7 and V is TRBV6-1; TRBD1 aligns across 8 bases. The CDR3 runs to 14 residues. Germline values: CDR1 MNHNS, CDR2 SASEGT. The trim removed 3 bases at V and 2 bases at J, leaving 3 bases unmatched. The CDR3 nucleotides are TGTGCCAGCAGTGACCAGGGACAGGCCTACGAGCAGTACGTC. It encodes CASSDQGQAYEQYV.

Comment on this clone: Additional DNA sequences in this sample encode the identical CDR3. The chain uses TRBV5-1 and TRBJ1-1, with D possibly being TRBD1 (5 bases). V gave up 0 bases and J gave up 0 bases, with 6 bases separating them. Germline values: CDR1 SGHRS, CDR2 YFSETQ. The CDR3 sequence is 14 residues long. Here the CDR3 DNA reads TGCGCCAGCAGCTTGGAAGGGGTGAACACTGAAGCTTTCTTT. Amino acid sequence: CASSLEGVNTEAFF.

V and J are TRBV19 and TRBJ2-3, with D perhaps matching TRBD1 (5 bases). V lost 6 bases to trimming and J lost 1 base, with 14 bases between them. Per germline, CDR1 LNHDA and CDR2 SQIVND (reference sequence). The CDR3 covers 15 residues. The CDR3: CASRESTAGTDTQYF. CDR3 coding DNA: TGTGCCAGTAGGGAATCGACAGCCGGCACAGATACGCAGTATTTT.

V is TRBV5-6 and J is TRBJ1-2; D remains ambiguous. The V gene lost 4 bases and the J gene lost 1 base, with 14 bases spanning the gap. Germline values: CDR1 SGHDT, CDR2 YYEEEE. CDR3 length: 15 residues. CDR3 sequence reads: CASSPVEGDNYGYTF. CDR3 in DNA: TGTGCCAGCAGCCCAGTAGAGGGCGATAACTATGGCTACACCTTC.

The chain links TRBV4-3 to TRBJ2-2; D is perhaps TRBD1 (5 bases). CDR1 is LGHNA, CDR2 YSLEER, per germline. CDR3 length equals 19 residues. Trimming pared 2 bases from V and 6 bases from J, leaving 25 bases between. The CDR3 region is CASSQLGRLGRGTPGELFF. The CDR3 region has the DNA TGCGCCAGCAGCCAATTGGGGCGACTTGGAAGGGGAACTCCCGGGGAGCTGTTTTTT.

The chain links TRBV7-9 to TRBJ1-4; 11 nucleotides align to TRBD1. V lost 5 bases, J lost 5 bases, and 4 bases stayed unmatched. The CDR3 runs 15 residues. Germline assignment: CDR1 SEHNR and CDR2 FQNEAQ (reference sequence). CDR3 nucleotide sequence: TGTGCCAGCAGCACCCGGGACAGGGGGAATGAAAAACTGTTTTTT. It yields the protein CASSTRDRGNEKLFF.

This clone was detected once. J is TRBJ2-3 and V is TRBV10-1, with D uncertain. The germline V gene encodes CDR1 WNHNN and CDR2 SYGVQD (reference sequence). The CDR3 runs 14 residues. V gave up 0 bases and J gave up 4 bases, with 8 bases separating them. In nucleotides, the CDR3 is TGCGCCAGCAGTGAGTCGATTGGCTCAGATACGCAGTATTTT. Amino acid sequence: CASSESIGSDTQYF.

The chain's CDR3 is CASSTGTSEQFF. In DNA form, the CDR3 reads TGTGCCAGTAGCACCGGGACATCGGAGCAGTTCTTC. This chain connects TRBV19 to TRBJ2-1, with a weak D call TRBD1 (6 bases). The CDR3 is 12 amino acids. CDR1 and CDR2 (germline): LNHDA, SQIVND (reference sequence). V lost 6 bases and J 10 bases, leaving 13 bases between the germline ends.